This T cell receptor (beta chain) was observed in a study of T-cell memory formation after mild COVID-19. Findings of the study overall: CD4+ contracting clones were mainly CM and EM; CD8+ ones, EMRA. CD4+ bias marked clones expanding day 15 to 37, unlike balanced contracting clones.

Regarding this clonotype: What it binds is not known.

Germline assignment: CDR1 LNHDA and CDR2 SQIVND (reference sequence). This CDR3 has 12 amino acids. The V end was cut by 5 bases, the J end by 7 bases, with 9 bases between. TCRdb redid the calling of the 5' RACE reads with MiXCR, one entry per CDR3 protein. The top ten hold about a fifth of the sample, which has about 350,000 distinct CDR3 sequences, about 13% seen once. Sequencing was performed on PBMCs or a T cell subset sorted from them (not recorded which). The rearrangement links TRBV19 to TRBJ1-5; D is ambiguous. The receptor's source is a man aged 18 to 30 who had mild COVID-19 (a few samples of this study predate the infection). Cell type and time point are not known. This CDR3 reads CASSESEQPQHF. For the CDR3, the DNA is TGTGCCAGTAGTGAATCCGAGCAGCCCCAGCATTTT.